This TCR beta chain emerged from a study of blood T cells in healthy people across ages (dated by TCRdb to between 2015 and 2016). About the study as a whole: In model experiments, template switching captured roughly one uniquely barcoded TCR beta cDNA molecule for every two T cells. To avoid experimental bias, donors of different ages were randomly spread across the sequencing lanes. The donors were divided into four age groups: young (average approximately 17 years), middle-aged (about 40), aged (approximately 64) and long-lived (about 90). For two donors (one aged 18 to 30 and one aged 80 or older), the study analyzed two additional independent replicas of 1 million unique cDNA reads from the same blood draw. Using deep sequencing normalized with unique cDNA molecular identifiers, the study measured how TCR beta repertoire diversity changes with age. Results and caveats for the whole study, not just this receptor: Because the CMV infection status of the donors was unknown, age-related changes in expanded clonotypes may potentially have been confounded. Observed TCR beta diversity per million T cells fell roughly linearly with age, and a significant reduction was already apparent by age about 38. The long-lived group showed more naive CD4+ T cells, fewer expanded clones and increased TCR diversity than the aged group, suggesting age selection. Conclusive comparison of naive and antigen-experienced compartments was prevented by the profiling of bulk unsorted PBMCs. Observed TCR beta diversity correlated strongly with the percentage of naive T cells measured by flow cytometry. Estimates of total diversity based on one million sequenced T cells were considered lower bounds and underestimates.

A remark on this clonotype: Its target antigen remains unknown. The junction does not match germline at one end; this may be a read error.

The roughly 39 donors, aged 6 to 90 years, were systemically healthy Caucasian individuals from Russia. Each donor gave roughly 11 milliliters of peripheral blood, drawn into EDTA-treated Vacutainer tubes. PBMCs were isolated by Ficoll-Paque density-gradient centrifugation, with at least 7 million obtained per sample. Total RNA was extracted from PBMCs with Trizol reagent, with at least 6 micrograms obtained per sample. Naive CD45RAhigh/CD27high T cell percentages were measured by flow cytometry on a PBMC aliquot from every donor. Counted from cysteine to phenylalanine, this CDR3 has 14 amino acids. Only CDR3 DNA remains: 42 bases, in frame from the first base. As encoded in the germline V gene, CDR1 is SGHDN while CDR2 is FVKESK. The library was built by means of 5' RACE. A second PCR of about 6 to 11 cycles was performed with a sample-barcoded 5' primer and a J-beta primer mix. A template-switch 5' adaptor carrying 12 random nucleotides introduced a unique molecular identifier onto each TCR beta cDNA molecule. At least 2.5 million CDR3-containing paired-end reads were obtained from each sample. First-strand cDNA synthesis was performed from all RNA using the Mint cDNA synthesis kit, with priming by a TRBC-specific oligonucleotide. After uracil-DNA glycosylase treatment, a first 18-cycle PCR used universal primers M1SS and BC2_uni_R on all cDNA. The published analysis was carried out like this. For normalization, 1 million high-quality reads were randomly selected from each sample, with every read carrying a distinct molecular identifier. Instead of being binned into consensus sequences, reads that shared molecular identifiers were thrown out. MiTCR, set to a Q25 quality threshold and the strictest error-elimination algorithm, was used for CDR3 identification, clonotype clustering and error correction. A nonparametric unseen species model with Euler transformation was used to estimate a lower bound on total TCR beta diversity. Starting from the raw public reads, TCRdb applied fastp trimming at Q25, assembled clones with MiXCR and retained in-frame beta chains. CDR3 protein sequences are deduplicated, and each keeps its most common genes and DNA. The V and J calls and clone size are TCRdb's, not the authors'. The sample table holds 1.8 million or so distinct CDR3 sequences, of which around 42% were seen once. About 21% of the sample comes from the top ten.

The TCR sequence derives from a human donor in good health. The sequenced sample was blood. The receptor chain draws on TRBV14 and TRBJ1-4; 7 central bases correspond to TRBD1. The CDR3 corresponds to CTSSRRQGGEKLFF. The bases read TGTACCAGCAGCCGAAGACAGGGAGGTGAAAAACTGTTTTTT.